Listed below are T cell receptor beta chains from one sample, sequenced in a study of T cells after yellow fever vaccination. TCRdb called the 5' RACE reads again in MiXCR, with one record for every CDR3 protein. The sample lists just under 600,000 distinct CDR3 sequences, approximately 13% seen once, with more than 12% in the top ten. Here the sequenced sample was PBMCs, taken on the day of the yellow fever booster vaccination. The receptors were gathered from a man aged 25 to 40 who received the YFV17D yellow fever vaccine. The CDR3 runs from the conserved cysteine through the conserved F or W. A D gene is named only where the DNA matches it firmly. Expanded clones get a size class; other rows say once, few or many, or leave the size out.

D,J,size,V,DNA,CDR3
TRBD2,TRBJ2-3,.,TRBV5-1,TGCGCCAGCAGCCTCCCCCTCCTAGCGGGAGGGCCGGTGGATACGCAGTATTTT,CASSLPLLAGGPVDTQYF
TRBD2,TRBJ2-1,few,TRBV7-2,TGTGCCAGCAGCTCTAGCGGGCCGAATGAGCAGTTCTTC,CASSSSGPNEQFF
.,TRBJ1-6,.,TRBV7-2,TGTGCCAGCAGCTCCGCCGTCAGGGCTTCTCTCCACTTT,CASSSAVRASLHF
TRBD2,TRBJ2-7,.,TRBV7-9,TGTGCCAGCAGGGATTATAGCGGGAGCTACGAGCAGTACTTC,CASRDYSGSYEQYF
.,TRBJ1-1,few,TRBV18,TGTGCCAGCTCACCAGGGGGGCTTGGTGAAGCTTTCTTT,CASSPGGLGEAFF
.,TRBJ1-2,few,TRBV5-1,TGCGCCAGCAGCTTGGGTGGTGCGGTGGACTATGGCTACACCTTC,CASSLGGAVDYGYTF
.,TRBJ2-7,.,TRBV4-3,TGCGCCAGCAGCCAAGATGCAGTTGCCTACGAGCAGTACTTC,CASSQDAVAYEQYF
.,TRBJ2-7,few,TRBV7-2,TGTGCCAGCAGCTTAGGACCCGCGAACTCCTACGAGCAGTACTTC,CASSLGPANSYEQYF
.,TRBJ2-2,few,TRBV4-2,TGTGCCAGCAGCCAAGAGTCATTAGCATCAGGGAGCTCCGGGGAGCTGTTTTTT,CASSQESLASGSSGELFF
TRBD2,TRBJ2-3,many,TRBV28,TGTGCCAGCAGCCCGGGGGGGAGCACAGATACGCAGTATTTT,CASSPGGSTDTQYF
.,TRBJ2-7,few,TRBV20-1,TGCAGTGCTACCGCAGGGGGGCGATCCTACGAGCAGTACTTC,CSATAGGRSYEQYF
.,TRBJ2-6,few,TRBV5-1,TGCGCCAGCAGCTTGGCTGACAGAAGCTCTGGGGCCAACGTCCTGACTTTC,CASSLADRSSGANVLTF
.,TRBJ2-2,.,TRBV6-2/TRBV6-3,TGTGCCAGCGGATTAATGGGTACCGGGGAGCTGTTTTTT,CASGLMGTGELFF
.,TRBJ2-7,few,TRBV5-1,TGCGCCAGCAGCTTGGAGCCCATGATCTACGAGCAGTACTTC,CASSLEPMIYEQYF
.,TRBJ1-1,.,TRBV6-2/TRBV6-3,TGTGCCAGCGGTGAAGCTTTCTTT,CASGEAFF
TRBD1,TRBJ2-1,many,TRBV12-3/TRBV12-4,TGTGCCAGCAGCCCTGGACCTGACAGGGGGAATGGTGAGCAGTTCTTC,CASSPGPDRGNGEQFF
.,TRBJ2-7,.,TRBV23-1,TGCGCCAGCAGTCACGCGGGAACAAACTACGAGCAGTACTTC,CASSHAGTNYEQYF
TRBD1,TRBJ1-2,.,TRBV6-2/TRBV6-3,TGTGCCAGCGGGACAGGACTAACTAACTATGGCTACACCTTC,CASGTGLTNYGYTF
.,TRBJ2-7,.,TRBV7-9,TGTGCCAGCAGCTTAGGCAGGGACGCCTACGAGCAGTACTTC,CASSLGRDAYEQYF
TRBD2,TRBJ2-7,.,TRBV7-8,TGTGCCAGCAGCGTGACTAGCAGAGACGAGCAGTACTTC,CASSVTSRDEQYF
.,TRBJ2-1,.,TRBV27,TGTGCCAGCAGTTTAGTCCCCCCTTTGGCCAATGAGCAGTTCTTC,CASSLVPPLANEQFF
.,TRBJ2-5,.,TRBV28,TGTGCCAGCAGTTTTAATGGACTCTTTCAAGAGACCCAGTACTTC,CASSFNGLFQETQYF
.,TRBJ2-7,few,TRBV27,TGTGCCAGCAGCCATGGGACCTCCTACGAGCAGTACTTC,CASSHGTSYEQYF
TRBD2,TRBJ2-3,few,TRBV20-1,TGCAGTGCCTCATCGGGACTAGCGGAGTGGCCCGATACGCAGTATTTT,CSASSGLAEWPDTQYF
.,TRBJ1-5,.,TRBV7-2,TGTGCCAGCAGCTTAGTACTGGAGGGGTCTCAGCCCCAGCATTTT,CASSLVLEGSQPQHF
.,TRBJ2-7,few,TRBV2,TGTGCCAGCAGCTCTTGGGCAGTCGGCGAGCAGTACTTC,CASSSWAVGEQYF
.,TRBJ2-1,few,TRBV27,TGTGCCAGCCAAGGGGTGGAGCAGTTCTTC,CASQGVEQFF
TRBD1,TRBJ2-7,few,TRBV5-1,TGCGCCAGCAGCATGGACAGGTACTACGAGCAGTACTTC,CASSMDRYYEQYF
.,TRBJ2-2,.,TRBV21-1,TGTGCCAGCAGCAATCCGCCTGCGGGAGAGAAAAACACCGGGGAGCTGTTTTTT,CASSNPPAGEKNTGELFF
TRBD2,TRBJ2-3,.,TRBV29-1,TGCAGCGTTGAAGGGACTAGGGGAGAGCTATGGAGCACAGATACGCAGTATTTT,CSVEGTRGELWSTDTQYF
TRBD2,TRBJ2-5,.,TRBV9,TGTGCCAGCAGCACAAGACTAGCGGAGACCCAGTACTTC,CASSTRLAETQYF
.,TRBJ2-7,.,TRBV19,TGTGCCAGTAGTATGAACGATGGATACGAGCAGTACTTC,CASSMNDGYEQYF
.,TRBJ2-1,.,TRBV30,TGTGCCTGGAGCAAACTTGACGGAAGAGGCAATGAGCAGTTCTTC,CAWSKLDGRGNEQFF
TRBD1,TRBJ2-1,.,TRBV29-1,TGCAGCGTTCCTCATCTCCGACAGGGGCCATACAATGAGCAGTTCTTC,CSVPHLRQGPYNEQFF
.,TRBJ2-1,few,TRBV6-2/TRBV6-3,TGTGCCAGCAACCCAGGTTTTCGGGGGTTGAATGAGCAGTTCTTC,CASNPGFRGLNEQFF
.,TRBJ2-2,.,TRBV20-1,TGCAGTGTTCCTCTTAGGAGGAACACCGGGGAGCTGTTTTTT,CSVPLRRNTGELFF
TRBD2,TRBJ2-7,few,TRBV20-1,TGCAGTGCTAATCCTAGCGGGGGCAGGTACGAGCAGTACTTC,CSANPSGGRYEQYF
.,TRBJ1-1,.,TRBV15,TGTGCCACCAGCTTTGGGGACCCCAGGAAGACTGAAGCTTTCTTT,CATSFGDPRKTEAFF
TRBD2,TRBJ2-7,few,TRBV11-2,TGTGCCAGCAGCCTCCTACCCCCCTCTTTAGCGGGATTTTACGAGCAGTACTTC,CASSLLPPSLAGFYEQYF
TRBD1,TRBJ1-4,many,TRBV29-1,TGCAGCGTTGCTCAGGGGGCGCATGAAAAACTGTTTTTT,CSVAQGAHEKLFF
.,TRBJ2-1,.,TRBV5-6,TGTGCCAGCCCAAATTACAATGAGCAGTTCTTC,CASPNYNEQFF
.,TRBJ2-7,.,TRBV5-1,TGCGCCAGCAGCTTTGGCGGCTCAGTGAGCTCCTACGAGCAGTACTTC,CASSFGGSVSSYEQYF
TRBD2,TRBJ2-1,.,TRBV10-3,TGTGCCATCAGTGAGTCGAGTAGCGGGAGGTACAATGAGCAGTTCTTC,CAISESSSGRYNEQFF
TRBD2,TRBJ2-1,many,TRBV7-9,TGTGCCAGCAGCTTAACCGCGGGAGTTGTTGGTGAGCAGTTCTTC,CASSLTAGVVGEQFF
TRBD2,TRBJ2-1,many,TRBV20-1,TGCAGTGCTACTAGCGGCCGGTCCTACAATGAGCAGTTCTTC,CSATSGRSYNEQFF
.,TRBJ2-3,once,TRBV7-6,TGTGCCAGCAGCCACTCCCCCCGAGATACGCAGTATTTT,CASSHSPRDTQYF
TRBD1,TRBJ2-5,.,TRBV7-7,TGTGCCAGCAGCCAGGACAGGGGGCAAGAGACCCAGTACTTC,CASSQDRGQETQYF
.,TRBJ2-4,.,TRBV11-2,TGTGCCAGCAGCTTAGGATTTGATTTGGCCAAAAACATTCAGTACTTC,CASSLGFDLAKNIQYF
TRBD2,TRBJ2-1,many,TRBV29-1,TGCAGCGTGGGGACTAGCGTATACAATGAGCAGTTCTTC,CSVGTSVYNEQFF
TRBD1,TRBJ1-2,few,TRBV9,TGTGCCAGCAGCCCCGGACAGGGCCTCTATGGCTACACCTTC,CASSPGQGLYGYTF
.,TRBJ1-5,.,TRBV6-1,TGTGCCAGCAGTGCCCGGGACAACAATCAGCCCCAGCATTTT,CASSARDNNQPQHF
.,TRBJ2-3,few,TRBV20-1,TGCAGTGCTAGAGATTGGGCGAGTAGATCAGATACGCAGTATTTT,CSARDWASRSDTQYF
.,TRBJ2-7,.,TRBV29-1,TGCAGCGTAAACGAGCAGTACTTC,CSVNEQYF
TRBD2,TRBJ2-3,few,TRBV19,TGTGCCAGTAGTATAGTAGGGAGGGGACTAGCGTACACAGATACGCAGTATTTT,CASSIVGRGLAYTDTQYF
TRBD1,TRBJ1-6,few,TRBV10-3,TGTGCCATCAATTCGGGACAGGGCGGGAATTCACCCCTCCACTTT,CAINSGQGGNSPLHF
TRBD1,TRBJ2-7,few,TRBV5-6,TGTGCCAGCAGCACCCCGATGGGACAGCTAGACTACGAGCAGTACTTC,CASSTPMGQLDYEQYF
TRBD1,TRBJ1-6,few,TRBV25-1,TGTGCCAGCAGCCTTGGGACAGGAGCACCTAATTCACCCCTCCACTTT,CASSLGTGAPNSPLHF
TRBD1,TRBJ2-4,.,TRBV6-2/TRBV6-3,TGTGCCAGCAGTTTTCGGGACAGTCCCAAAAACATTCAGTACTTC,CASSFRDSPKNIQYF
.,TRBJ2-7,few,TRBV7-9,TGTGCCAGCACCTCTGCTGGGGTTTACGAGCAGTACTTC,CASTSAGVYEQYF